Shown below are 23 T cell receptor beta chains from a single sample sequenced in a study of cytomegalovirus exposure and HLA in healthy donors. A multiplex PCR was run with 60 Vbeta primers and 13 Jbeta primers. Libraries were prepared by immunoSEQ multiplex PCR; TCRdb keeps only in-frame clonotypes and omits some of them. This table holds approximately 110,000 clones, over 70% found once. Sequencing input: PBMCs. Receptors were obtained from a man aged 35 to 55 in good health and CMV-seronegative.

In its sample, this clone was seen a few times. The CDR3 reads CSVRLAGGHAEQFF. For the CDR3, the DNA is TGCAGCGTCCGACTAGCGGGAGGGCATGCTGAGCAGTTCTTC. This chain uses TRBV29-1 with TRBJ2-1; 14 bases agree with TRBD2. Germline trimming cut 6 bases from V and 9 bases from J; bases unmatched to any gene: 7. Germline V CDR1 and CDR2: SQVTM, ANQGSEA. This CDR3 contains 14 residues.

The V and J genes are TRBV28 and TRBJ1-2; D ambiguous. V dropped 7 bases and J dropped 4 bases, with 13 bases sitting between them. Germline-derived CDR1 and CDR2 are MDHEN and SYDVKM. The CDR3 runs 13 residues. In nucleotides, the CDR3 is TGTGCCAGCACCATAGACAACTTCTATGGCTACACCTTC. Amino acids: CASTIDNFYGYTF.

The gene calls are TRBV12-2 and TRBJ2-7; the D call TRBD2 from the table was never checked on the DNA. TRBV12-2 is annotated as a pseudogene. The CDR3 loop spans 16 amino acids. The DNA of the CDR3 is TGTGCAAGTCGCTTAGCGTACGGGAGGGCCTCCCACGAGCAGTACTTC. Translation: CASRLAYGRASHEQYF.

The chain joins TRBV4-2 to TRBJ2-7, with 7 bases that match TRBD1. Germline V gene sequence: CDR1 LGHNA, CDR2 YNFKEQ. CDR3 length: 14 amino acids. J lost 9 bases, V lost 0 bases, and 8 bases had no gene match. CDR3 sequence (DNA): TGTGCCAGCAGCCAAGATACCACAGGGGTAAGGCAGTACTTC. Protein: CASSQDTTGVRQYF.

The chain employs TRBV4-2 and TRBJ2-7, with TRBD1 as a possible D gene (5 bases). This CDR3 comprises 16 residues. Germline V gene lookup returns CDR1 LGHNA and CDR2 YNFKEQ. The V end lost 0 bases, the J end lost 2 bases, and 14 bases lay between the germline ends. This CDR3 is CASSQDSIRTTYEQYF. CDR3 nucleotide sequence: TGTGCCAGCAGCCAAGATTCGATAAGGACAACCTACGAGCAGTACTTC.

This chain connects TRBV30 to TRBJ2-1; D is uncertain. Per germline, CDR1 GTSNPN and CDR2 SVGIG (reference sequence). Trimming took 6 bases from V and 10 from J, leaving 13 bases between them. The CDR3 is 11 amino acids. The CDR3 bases are TGTGCCTGCACCTCGACAAGGGAGCAGTTCTTC. Translated, it gives CACTSTREQFF. Full variable domain (remainder filled in from reference TRBV30 and TRBJ2-1): SQTIHQWPATLVQPVGSPLSLECTVEGTSNPNLYWYRQAAGRGLQLLFYSVGIGQISSEVPQNLSASRPQDRQFILSSKKLLLSDSGFYLCACTSTREQFFGPGTRLTVL.

V gene TRBV30 combines with J gene TRBJ2-5, with D possibly being TRBD2 (5 bases). Germline V gene data show CDR1 as GTSNPN and CDR2 as SVGIG (reference sequence). The CDR3 extends over 13 amino acids. Between the trimmed V and J ends, which lost 1 base and 5 bases, there was a span of 11 bases. CDR3: CAWSGGSHETQYF. DNA of the CDR3: TGTGCCTGGAGTGGAGGGTCCCACGAGACCCAGTACTTC.

This clone showed up just once. The chain combines TRBV7-9 with TRBJ1-4; D possibly corresponds to TRBD1 (5 bases). Trimming removed 5 bases at V and 4 bases at J, with 14 bases between. The length of the CDR3 is 15 residues. Germline assignment: CDR1 SEHNR and CDR2 FQNEAQ (reference sequence). The CDR3 reads CASSVPGGNNEKLFF. CDR3 nucleotide sequence: TGTGCCAGCAGCGTCCCCGGGGGGAATAATGAAAAACTGTTTTTT.

The chain recombines TRBV6-4 with TRBJ1-1; D gene unclear. This CDR3 has 13 residues. The V gene lost 8 bases and the J gene lost 5 bases, with 15 bases spanning the gap. CDR1 is MRHNA and CDR2 is SNTAGT in the germline V gene. The CDR3, as DNA: TGTGCCAGCCATGGGGAGGACGGGACTGAAGCTTTCTTT. Amino acid sequence: CASHGEDGTEAFF.

This clone has a single count. The rearrangement joins TRBV7-9 to TRBJ2-7; D is possibly TRBD2 (7 bases). Trimming took off 1 base at V and 5 bases at J, with 9 bases between the two ends. CDR1 and CDR2 (germline): SEHNR, FQNEAQ (reference sequence). CDR3 length equals 13 residues. CDR3 nucleotides: TGTGCCAGCAGCTTAGAGGGGGGGAACGAGCAGTACTTC. Translated: CASSLEGGNEQYF.

The CDR3 is CASSPETGQDQYEQYF. As DNA, the CDR3 is TGTGCCAGCAGCCCGGAAACGGGACAGGATCAATACGAGCAGTACTTC. This rearrangement joins TRBV27 to TRBJ2-7; the match to TRBD1 covers 8 bases. This CDR3 spans 16 amino acids. CDR1 is MNHEY and CDR2 is SMNVEV in the germline V gene (reference sequence). After removal of 6 bases from V and 4 bases from J, the junction contained 14 bases not matched to a gene.

This chain connects TRBV29-1 to TRBJ1-1; D gene uncertain. The germline V gene encodes CDR1 SQVTM and CDR2 ANQGSEA. This CDR3 spans 15 amino acids. V lost 6 bases and J lost 4, with 21 bases in between. The CDR3 loop is CSVMRPIMVTTEAFF. CDR3 sequence (DNA): TGCAGCGTGATGAGGCCTATCATGGTTACCACTGAAGCTTTCTTT.

The chain employs TRBV6-5 and TRBJ1-5; no reliable D call. Per germline, CDR1 MNHEY and CDR2 SVGAGI. Trimming took 8 bases from V and 0 from J, leaving 8 bases between them. This CDR3 has 13 amino acids. As DNA, the CDR3 is TGTGCCAGCCGGGTTAATAGCAATCAGCCCCAGCATTTT. It yields the protein CASRVNSNQPQHF.

This clone was picked up a small number of times. The gene calls are TRBV7-8 and TRBJ1-3, with D possibly being TRBD1 (5 bases). CDR3 length equals 14 residues. Germline V lookup: CDR1 SGHVS, CDR2 FQNEAQ. The ends were cut back, 4 bases at V and 5 bases at J, with 12 bases in the middle. The CDR3 bases are TGTGCCAGCAGCTCGACCGACAGCCGAAACACCATATATTTT. Protein sequence: CASSSTDSRNTIYF.

In its sample, this clone was seen once. The chain is built from TRBV19 and TRBJ2-1, with TRBD2 matching over 10 bases. Germline loops: CDR1 LNHDA, CDR2 SQIVND (reference sequence). The CDR3 consists of 19 residues. Trimming took 3 bases from V and 5 from J; bases not matched to a gene: 16. DNA of the CDR3: TGTGCCAGTAGTATCGGCCCCTTGTCTCTAGCGGGGGTTAACAATGAGCAGTTCTTC. Protein: CASSIGPLSLAGVNNEQFF.

The chain is built from TRBV6-1 and TRBJ1-1; D gene uncertain. With 6 bases removed from V and 1 base from J, the gap between germline ends came to 12 bases. The CDR3 length is 14 residues. Germline values: CDR1 MNHNS, CDR2 SASEGT. The CDR3 region has the DNA TGTGCCAGCAGCGAGGGCAAATCGAACACTGAAGCTTTCTTT. Translating gives CASSEGKSNTEAFF.

V usage is TRBV27 and J usage is TRBJ1-6, with a possible D match to TRBD1 (6 bases). The germline V gene has CDR1 MNHEY and CDR2 SMNVEV (reference sequence). Trimming left V 0 bases short and J 7 bases short, with 10 bases between. The CDR3 is made up of 15 amino acids. CDR3: CASSLSGGHNSPLHF. CDR3 coding DNA: TGTGCCAGCAGTTTATCCGGGGGGCACAATTCACCCCTCCACTTT.

The chain employs TRBV7-3 and TRBJ2-2, with TRBD2 matching over 10 bases. The J segment lost 5 bases and the V segment lost 3 bases, leaving 9 bases of the junction unmatched. This CDR3 has 17 amino acids. CDR1 SGHTA and CDR2 FQGTGA come from the germline V gene. The CDR3 is CASSFQPAGGPTGELFF. CDR3 DNA sequence: TGTGCCAGCAGCTTCCAACCAGCGGGGGGGCCAACCGGGGAGCTGTTTTTT.

This clone was seen more than once but under ten times. The chain has TRBV7-3 and TRBJ1-6; 7 bases map to TRBD1. With V trimmed by 3 bases and J by 7 bases, 6 bases remained unmatched. The CDR3 consists of 15 residues. In germline, CDR1 is SGHTA, CDR2 FQGTGA. The CDR3 DNA is TGTGCCAGCAGCTTCTCGGGACAGCAGAATTCACCCCTCCACTTT. It codes for CASSFSGQQNSPLHF.

The DNA of the CDR3 is TGTGCCATCAGTGACCGGACAGGGGAATCCACAGATACGCAGTATTTT. Protein: CAISDRTGESTDTQYF. The genes are TRBV10-3 and TRBJ2-3; TRBD1 matches 9 bases. V trimming: 3 bases; J trimming: 2 bases; junction bases outside the gene matches: 6. This CDR3 comprises 16 residues. Germline CDR1 reads ENHRY; CDR2 reads SYGVKD.

This chain uses TRBV9 with TRBJ2-7, with TRBD2 identical over 10 bases. V lost 0 bases and J lost 2; bases outside the gene matches: 11. The CDR3 consists of 18 residues. Germline V gene data show CDR1 as SGDLS and CDR2 as YYNGEE. The CDR3 DNA reads TGTGCCAGCAGCGTAGACGCGGGGACTAGCGCTTTAACCTACGAGCAGTACTTC. The encoded protein is CASSVDAGTSALTYEQYF.

The chain has TRBV28 and TRBJ2-5; TRBD2 aligns across 12 bases. Losses at the gene ends were 4 bases for V and 7 bases for J; bases not matched to a gene: 4. CDR1 and CDR2 from the germline V gene are MDHEN and SYDVKM. CDR3 length: 14 residues. CDR3 DNA sequence: TGTGCCAGCAGTTGGACTAGCGGGATGGGGACCCAGTACTTC. This sequence encodes CASSWTSGMGTQYF.

This clone was found once. The chain is built from TRBV4-1 and TRBJ2-1, with 9 bases identical to TRBD2. Per the germline V gene, CDR1 is MGHRA and CDR2 is YSYEKL. This CDR3 is 13 amino acids long. The junction had 13 bases not matched to a gene; V was cut back by 6 bases and J by 16 bases. The CDR3 region is CASSPQQAGGPFF. CDR3 coding DNA: TGCGCCAGCAGTCCACAACAGGCGGGGGGGCCTTTCTTC.